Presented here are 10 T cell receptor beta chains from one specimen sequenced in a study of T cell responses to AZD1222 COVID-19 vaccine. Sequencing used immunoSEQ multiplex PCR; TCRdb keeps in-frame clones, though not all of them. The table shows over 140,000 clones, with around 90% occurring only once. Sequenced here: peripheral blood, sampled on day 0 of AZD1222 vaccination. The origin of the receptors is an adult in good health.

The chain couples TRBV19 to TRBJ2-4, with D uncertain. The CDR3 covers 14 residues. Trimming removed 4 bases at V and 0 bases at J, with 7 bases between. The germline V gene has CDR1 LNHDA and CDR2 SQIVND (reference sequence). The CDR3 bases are TGTGCCAGTAGTAACGTCATAGCCAAAAACATTCAGTACTTC. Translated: CASSNVIAKNIQYF.

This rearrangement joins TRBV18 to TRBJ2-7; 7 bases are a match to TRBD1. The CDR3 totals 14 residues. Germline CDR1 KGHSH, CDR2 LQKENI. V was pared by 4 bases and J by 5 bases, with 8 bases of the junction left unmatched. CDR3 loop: CASSRTTGTNEQYF. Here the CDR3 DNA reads TGTGCCAGCTCACGAACGACAGGGACCAACGAGCAGTACTTC.

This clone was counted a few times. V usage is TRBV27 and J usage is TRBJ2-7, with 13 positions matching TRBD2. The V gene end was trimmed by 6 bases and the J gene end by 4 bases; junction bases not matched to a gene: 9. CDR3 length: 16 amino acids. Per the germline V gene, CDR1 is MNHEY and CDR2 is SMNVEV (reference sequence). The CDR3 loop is CASRIRTSGSSYEQYF. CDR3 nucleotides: TGTGCCAGCAGAATAAGGACTAGCGGGAGTTCATACGAGCAGTACTTC.

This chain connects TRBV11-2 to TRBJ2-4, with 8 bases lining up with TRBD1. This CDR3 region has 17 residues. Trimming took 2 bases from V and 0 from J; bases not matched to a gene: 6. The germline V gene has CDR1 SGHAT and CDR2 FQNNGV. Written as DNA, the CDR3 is TGTGCCAGCAGCTTAATGCGCAGGGGGCTAGCCAAAAACATTCAGTACTTC. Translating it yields CASSLMRRGLAKNIQYF.

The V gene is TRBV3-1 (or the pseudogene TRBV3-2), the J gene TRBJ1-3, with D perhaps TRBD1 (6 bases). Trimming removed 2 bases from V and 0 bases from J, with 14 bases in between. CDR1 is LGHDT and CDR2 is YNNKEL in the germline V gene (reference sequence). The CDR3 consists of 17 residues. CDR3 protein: CASSQRGGLSSGNTIYF. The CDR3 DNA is TGTGCCAGCAGCCAAAGGGGGGGGCTATCCTCTGGAAACACCATATATTTT.

The CDR3 bases are TGTGCCAGCAGCTTAGGCGTAGGGCCGAGTGAAGCTTTCTTT. Translating gives CASSLGVGPSEAFF. J is TRBJ1-1 and V is TRBV7-9; D gene ambiguous. This CDR3 is built from 14 residues. The germline V gene encodes CDR1 SEHNR and CDR2 FQNEAQ (reference sequence). V gave up 1 base and J gave up 7 bases, with 13 bases separating them.

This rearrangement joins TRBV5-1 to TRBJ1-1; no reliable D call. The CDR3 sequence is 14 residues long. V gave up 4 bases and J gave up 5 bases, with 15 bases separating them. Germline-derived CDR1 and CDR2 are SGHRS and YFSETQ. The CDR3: CASSLTYGETEAFF. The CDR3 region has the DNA TGCGCCAGCAGCCTGACGTACGGGGAGACTGAAGCTTTCTTT.

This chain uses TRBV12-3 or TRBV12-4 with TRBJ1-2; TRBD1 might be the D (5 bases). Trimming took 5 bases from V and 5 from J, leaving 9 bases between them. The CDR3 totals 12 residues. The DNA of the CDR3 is TGTGCCAGCAGTCCCAGACAGTATGGCTACACCTTC. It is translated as CASSPRQYGYTF.

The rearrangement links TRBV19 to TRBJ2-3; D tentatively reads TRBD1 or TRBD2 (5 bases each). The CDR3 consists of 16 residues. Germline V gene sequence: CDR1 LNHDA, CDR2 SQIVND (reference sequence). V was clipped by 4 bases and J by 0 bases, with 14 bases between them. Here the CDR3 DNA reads TGTGCCAGTAGTAAACAACCCGGGGCTAGCACAGATACGCAGTATTTT. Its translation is CASSKQPGASTDTQYF.

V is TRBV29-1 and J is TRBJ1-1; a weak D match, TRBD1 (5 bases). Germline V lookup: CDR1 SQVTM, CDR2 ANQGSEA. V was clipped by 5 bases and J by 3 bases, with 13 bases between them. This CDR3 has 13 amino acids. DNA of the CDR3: TGCAGCGTTCTCAAAGGGGCTGACACTGAAGCTTTCTTT. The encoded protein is CSVLKGADTEAFF.